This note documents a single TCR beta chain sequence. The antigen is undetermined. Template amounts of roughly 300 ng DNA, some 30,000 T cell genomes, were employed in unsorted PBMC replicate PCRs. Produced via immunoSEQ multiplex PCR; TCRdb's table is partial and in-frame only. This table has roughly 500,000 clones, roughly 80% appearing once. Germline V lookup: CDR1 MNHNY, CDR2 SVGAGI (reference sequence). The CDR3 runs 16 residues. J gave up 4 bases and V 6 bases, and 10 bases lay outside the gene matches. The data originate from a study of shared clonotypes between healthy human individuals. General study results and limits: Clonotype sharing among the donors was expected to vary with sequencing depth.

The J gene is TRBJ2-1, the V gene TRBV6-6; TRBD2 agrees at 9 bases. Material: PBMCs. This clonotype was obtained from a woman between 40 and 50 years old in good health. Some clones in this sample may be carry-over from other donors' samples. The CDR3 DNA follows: TGTGCCAGCAGCCACCTCAGTAGCGGGGGTTACAATGAGCAGTTCTTC. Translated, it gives CASSHLSSGGYNEQFF.